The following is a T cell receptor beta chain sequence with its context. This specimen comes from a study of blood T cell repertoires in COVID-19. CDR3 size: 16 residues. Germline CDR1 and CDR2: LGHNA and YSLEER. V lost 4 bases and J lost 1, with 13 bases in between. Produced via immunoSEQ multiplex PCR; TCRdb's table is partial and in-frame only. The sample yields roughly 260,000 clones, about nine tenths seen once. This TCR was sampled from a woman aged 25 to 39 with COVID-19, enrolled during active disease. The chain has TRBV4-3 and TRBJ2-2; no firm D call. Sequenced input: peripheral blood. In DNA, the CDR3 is TGCGCCAGCAGCCTCGTGGGCATGCTGAACACCGGGGAGCTGTTTTTT. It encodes CASSLVGMLNTGELFF.